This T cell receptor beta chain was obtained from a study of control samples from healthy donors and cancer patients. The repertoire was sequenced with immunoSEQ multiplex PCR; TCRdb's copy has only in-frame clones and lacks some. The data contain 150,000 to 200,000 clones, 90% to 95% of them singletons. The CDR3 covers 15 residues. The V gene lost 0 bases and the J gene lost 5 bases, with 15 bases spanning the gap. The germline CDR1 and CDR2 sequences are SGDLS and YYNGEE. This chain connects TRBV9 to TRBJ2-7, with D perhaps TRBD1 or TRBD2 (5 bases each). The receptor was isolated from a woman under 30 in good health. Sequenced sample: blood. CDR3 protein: CASSVERGPRDEQYF. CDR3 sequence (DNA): TGTGCCAGCAGCGTAGAGAGGGGCCCTAGGGACGAGCAGTACTTC.